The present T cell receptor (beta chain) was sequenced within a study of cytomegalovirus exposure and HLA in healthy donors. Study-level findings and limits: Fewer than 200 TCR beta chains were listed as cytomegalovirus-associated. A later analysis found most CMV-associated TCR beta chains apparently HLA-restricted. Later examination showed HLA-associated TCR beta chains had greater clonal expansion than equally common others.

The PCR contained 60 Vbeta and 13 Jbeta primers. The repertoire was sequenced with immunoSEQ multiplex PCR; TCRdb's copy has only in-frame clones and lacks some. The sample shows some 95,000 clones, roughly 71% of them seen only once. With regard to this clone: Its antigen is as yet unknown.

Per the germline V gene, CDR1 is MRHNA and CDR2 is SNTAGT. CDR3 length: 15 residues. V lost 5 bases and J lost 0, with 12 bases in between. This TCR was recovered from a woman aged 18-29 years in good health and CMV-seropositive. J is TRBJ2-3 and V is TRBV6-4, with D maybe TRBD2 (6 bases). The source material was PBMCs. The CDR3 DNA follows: TGTGCCAGCAGTATCCAGAGCGGGAGCACAGATACGCAGTATTTT. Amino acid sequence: CASSIQSGSTDTQYF.